The clone carrying this T cell receptor (beta chain) was seen many times. The source of the sample is a study of metastatic and nonmetastatic thyroid tumors. Treatment of any kind had been given to no patient before thyroid surgery. Original methodology: The study took CDR3 differences across clinicopathological groups and made a distant-metastasis classifier for papillary thyroid cancer from them. MiXCR re-clonotyped the PCR reads for TCRdb. The V and J calls and clone size come from TCRdb's table, not from the authors' own analysis. The sample consists of 20,000 or so clones, about 14% of them appearing once. Germline V gene data show CDR1 as SGHRS and CDR2 as YFSETQ. The junction had 2 bases not matched to a gene; V was cut back by 0 bases and J by 2 bases. This CDR3 comprises 14 residues.

The chain joins TRBV5-1 to TRBJ2-7, with 7 bases matching TRBD1. The clonotype was recovered from a female donor with papillary thyroid cancer or a benign thyroid nodule (not recorded which). Some clones in this sample may be carry-over from other donors' samples. The specimen sequenced was tumor tissue. The CDR3 region has the DNA TGCGCCAGCAGCTTGGGGGGGACAGCCTACGAGCAGTACTTC. It specifies CASSLGGTAYEQYF.